This is a list of T cell receptor beta chains from one sample in a study of cytomegalovirus exposure and HLA in healthy donors. Clones were read by immunoSEQ multiplex PCR, and TCRdb kept only the in-frame ones, dropping some. Of about 79,000 clones listed, approximately 93% are singletons. Input material: PBMCs. The receptors were gathered from a woman aged 30 to 39 in good health and CMV-seronegative. Both conserved end residues are part of each CDR3. A D gene is named only where the DNA matches it firmly. Size is stated for part of the rows, as once, few or many counts, or as a class when the clone is expanded.

>NA|TRBD1|TRBV6-5|TRBJ1-1
TGTGCCAGCAGTCACAGGGGGCTAGCTTATGAAGCTTTCTTT
CASSHRGLAYEAFF
>NA|TRBD2|TRBV4-2|TRBJ2-2
TGTGCCAGCAGCCAAGATCCCCCTAGCGGGGGGGTGGTCGGGGAGCTGTTTTTT
CASSQDPPSGGVVGELFF
>NA|NA|TRBV7-8|TRBJ2-7
TGTGCCAGCAGCTTAGCGGGTGGAGGGACCTACGAGCAGTACTTC
CASSLAGGGTYEQYF
>NA|TRBD1|TRBV28|TRBJ1-2
TGTGCCAGCAGTTTCCCCCGGACAGGGAACTATGGCTACACCTTC
CASSFPRTGNYGYTF
>once|NA|TRBV19|TRBJ1-5
TGTGCCACCATGAGAAGTCAGGGCTGGAGCAATCAGCCCCAGCATTTT
CATMRSQGWSNQPQHF
>once|TRBD1|TRBV29-1|TRBJ2-5
TGCAGCGTTGAAGGATATAGGACAGGGCTACAAGAGACTCAGTACTTC
CSVEGYRTGLQETQYF
>NA|NA|TRBV5-6|TRBJ2-3
TGTGCCAGCAAATTTGGGAGCATGTGGGTTTACACAGATACGCAGTATTTT
CASKFGSMWVYTDTQYF
>NA|TRBD1|TRBV30|TRBJ1-1
TGTGCCTGGAGTAAACAGGGACAGGGAAGGACTGAAGCTTTCTTT
CAWSKQGQGRTEAFF
>NA|NA|TRBV30|TRBJ1-5
TGTGCCTGGAGTCGAGGGTCCGAGGGGCCCCAGCATTTT
CAWSRGSEGPQHF
>NA|TRBD2|TRBV5-1|TRBJ2-5
TGCGCCAGCAGCCGGACGGGACTAGCAGCGGGGGAGACCCAGTACTTC
CASSRTGLAAGETQYF
>NA|NA|TRBV28|TRBJ2-7
TGTGCCAGCAGTTCGCCGGACACGGCCACCTACGAGCAGTACTTC
CASSSPDTATYEQYF
>NA|NA|TRBV5-1|TRBJ2-1
TGCGCCAGCAGGCTGACAGATTACAATGAGCAGTTCTTC
CASRLTDYNEQFF
>NA|TRBD1|TRBV2|TRBJ1-2
TGTGCCAGCAGCGCCGGGACAGGGGGGAACTATGGCTACACCTTC
CASSAGTGGNYGYTF
>NA|TRBD1|TRBV6-5|TRBJ1-1
TGTGCCAGCAGTTACTCGATGAGGGGGCGCGAAGCTTTCTTT
CASSYSMRGREAFF
>NA|TRBD1|TRBV18|TRBJ1-2
TGTGCCAGCTCACCTGGACAGGGGAAAAGCTATGGCTACACCTTC
CASSPGQGKSYGYTF
>NA|TRBD2|TRBV7-2|TRBJ2-3
TGTGCCAGCAGCTCGGGACTAGCGCCCACAGATACGCAGTATTTT
CASSSGLAPTDTQYF
>NA|TRBD2|TRBV6-1|TRBJ2-7
TGTGCCAGCACCCCTAGCGGGAGGCACTACGAGCAGTACTTC
CASTPSGRHYEQYF
>NA|NA|TRBV27|TRBJ1-3
TGTGCCAGCTCCCAGGGGAGCTCTGGAAACACCATATATTTT
CASSQGSSGNTIYF
>NA|NA|TRBV6-6|TRBJ2-2
TGTGCCAGCAGTAACAGGGGGGGAAGCACCGGGGAGCTGTTTTTT
CASSNRGGSTGELFF
>NA|TRBD1|TRBV5-1|TRBJ1-1
TGCGCCAGCAGCGCGGACAGGGGGGTCTTGAACACTGAAGCTTTCTTT
CASSADRGVLNTEAFF
>NA|TRBD2|TRBV2|TRBJ2-3
TGTGCCAGCAGCACTCCGAGGACTAGCGGGGGGGGAACAGATACGCAGTATTTT
CASSTPRTSGGGTDTQYF
>NA|NA|TRBV15|TRBJ1-3
TGTGCCACCAGCAGAGACCCAGGAAACACCATATATTTT
CATSRDPGNTIYF
>NA|TRBD2|TRBV28|TRBJ2-7
TGTGCCAGCACCCTAGGTTTAACGGGGGGGGTGTACGAGCAGTACTTC
CASTLGLTGGVYEQYF
>NA|NA|TRBV23-1|TRBJ1-2
TGCGCCAGCAGTCAATCGAAGGGGCAGGATGGCTACACCTTC
CASSQSKGQDGYTF
>NA|NA|TRBV28|TRBJ2-7
TGTGCCAGCAGTATTGTCCGAGGCTACGAGCAGTACTTC
CASSIVRGYEQYF
>NA|TRBD2|TRBV5-1|TRBJ2-3
TGCGCCAGCAGCCCCCCGAGACTAGCGAGCACAGATACGCAGTATTTT
CASSPPRLASTDTQYF
>medium-sized|NA|TRBV6-1|TRBJ1-1
TGTGCCAGCGGTCGGACTATAGCCCTGGGCACTGAAGCTTTCTTT
CASGRTIALGTEAFF
>NA|NA|TRBV19|TRBJ1-2
TGTGCCAGTAGTATGCCAGGGGCTAACTATGGCTACACCTTC
CASSMPGANYGYTF
>NA|NA|TRBV7-2|TRBJ2-6
TGTGCCAGCAGCTTCCAGAATGCTGGGGCCAACGTCCTGACTTTC
CASSFQNAGANVLTF
>NA|NA|TRBV5-1|TRBJ2-5
TGCGCCAGCAGCTTTAGTGCGGACACTCAAGAGACCCAGTACTTC
CASSFSADTQETQYF
>NA|TRBD1|TRBV28|TRBJ1-5
TGTGCCAGCAGTTCCAACCCCAGGGACAGGGGGCGAATCCAGCCCCAGCATTTT
CASSSNPRDRGRIQPQHF
>NA|TRBD1|TRBV5-4|TRBJ1-4
TGTGCCAGCAGCCCACAGGGGGCTAATGAAAAACTGTTTTTT
CASSPQGANEKLFF
>NA|TRBD1|TRBV7-2|TRBJ1-3
TGTGCCAGCAGCGCGACCGCAGGGGGAGGAAACACCATATATTTT
CASSATAGGGNTIYF
>NA|TRBD1|TRBV5-6|TRBJ1-2
TGTGCCAGCAGCTTGATTCAGGGGACAGCACTGGGCTACACCTTC
CASSLIQGTALGYTF
>NA|TRBD1|TRBV14|TRBJ2-7
TGTGCCAGCAGCCAGGGTCGTGACAGGGGATCCTACGAGCAGTACTTC
CASSQGRDRGSYEQYF
>NA|NA|TRBV5-1|TRBJ1-2
TGCGCCAGCAGCCAGACGCGGAGCGAGGGAGGATATGGCTACACCTTC
CASSQTRSEGGYGYTF
>NA|NA|TRBV25-1|TRBJ1-1
TGTGCCAGCAGTGATACCGGGATTCGACCTGAAGCTTTCTTT
CASSDTGIRPEAFF
>NA|NA|TRBV27|TRBJ1-2
TGTGCCAGCAGCGTCGACAGGAACAACTATGGCTACACCTTC
CASSVDRNNYGYTF
>NA|TRBD1|TRBV27|TRBJ1-5
TGTGCCAGCAGGACAGGGGATAAGAATCAGCCCCAGCATTTT
CASRTGDKNQPQHF
>NA|NA|TRBV5-6|TRBJ1-4
TGTGCCAGCAGCTCACGAGGTGAAGAAAAACTGTTTTTT
CASSSRGEEKLFF
>NA|TRBD1|TRBV30|TRBJ1-2
TGTGCCTGGAGTGCCGGACAGGGGGCCTATGGCTACACCTTC
CAWSAGQGAYGYTF
>NA|TRBD1|TRBV2|TRBJ1-2
TGTGCCAGCAGAGCCGACAGGGGCAACTATGGCTACACCTTC
CASRADRGNYGYTF
>NA|NA|TRBV7-9|TRBJ2-6
TGTGCCAGCAGCACGCCTGCGTCGGGGGCCAACGTCCTGACTTTC
CASSTPASGANVLTF
>NA|NA|TRBV11-3|TRBJ2-7
TGTGCCAGCAGCTTAGGACAGACCTACGAGCAGTACTTC
CASSLGQTYEQYF
>NA|NA|TRBV23-1|TRBJ2-4
TGCGCCAGCAGTCAATCCCCAGATCTAGCCAAAAACATTCAGTACTTC
CASSQSPDLAKNIQYF
>NA|NA|TRBV19|TRBJ1-5
TGTGCCAGTCAGCGAGGGTTTAGCAATCAGCCCCAGCATTTT
CASQRGFSNQPQHF
>NA|TRBD1|TRBV19|TRBJ1-5
TGTGCCAGTAGTATAAATAAGGGGGCGAGGAGCAATCAGCCCCAGCATTTT
CASSINKGARSNQPQHF
>NA|TRBD2|TRBV29-1|TRBJ2-4
TGCAGCGTTGCTCTCAACCCGGGACTAGCGGGAAACATTCAGTACTTC
CSVALNPGLAGNIQYF
>NA|NA|TRBV6-7|TRBJ2-1
TGTGCCAGCGCGGGTTTGGATGAGCAGTTCTTC
CASAGLDEQFF
>NA|NA|TRBV4-3|TRBJ1-1
TGCGCCAGCAGCCGAGAAGGACAGAACACTGAAGCTTTCTTT
CASSREGQNTEAFF
>NA|NA|TRBV19|TRBJ1-5
TGTGCCAGTAGTTCAGGGGACCGGGGTGGCAATCAGCCCCAGCATTTT
CASSSGDRGGNQPQHF
>NA|NA|TRBV12-2|TRBJ2-3
TGTGCAAGTCGCTCCGCGACAGGGGGCACAGATACGCAGTATTTT
CASRSATGGTDTQYF
>NA|NA|TRBV30|TRBJ2-3
TGTGCCTGGACGGTGGGCGCAGATACGCAGTATTTT
CAWTVGADTQYF
>NA|NA|TRBV9|TRBJ1-1
TGTGCCAGCAGCGTAGTGAGGAACACTGAAGCTTTCTTT
CASSVVRNTEAFF
>NA|TRBD1|TRBV2|TRBJ1-2
TGTGCCAGCAGTGAATACAGGGGACCCATAAACCCTTATGGCTACACCTTC
CASSEYRGPINPYGYTF